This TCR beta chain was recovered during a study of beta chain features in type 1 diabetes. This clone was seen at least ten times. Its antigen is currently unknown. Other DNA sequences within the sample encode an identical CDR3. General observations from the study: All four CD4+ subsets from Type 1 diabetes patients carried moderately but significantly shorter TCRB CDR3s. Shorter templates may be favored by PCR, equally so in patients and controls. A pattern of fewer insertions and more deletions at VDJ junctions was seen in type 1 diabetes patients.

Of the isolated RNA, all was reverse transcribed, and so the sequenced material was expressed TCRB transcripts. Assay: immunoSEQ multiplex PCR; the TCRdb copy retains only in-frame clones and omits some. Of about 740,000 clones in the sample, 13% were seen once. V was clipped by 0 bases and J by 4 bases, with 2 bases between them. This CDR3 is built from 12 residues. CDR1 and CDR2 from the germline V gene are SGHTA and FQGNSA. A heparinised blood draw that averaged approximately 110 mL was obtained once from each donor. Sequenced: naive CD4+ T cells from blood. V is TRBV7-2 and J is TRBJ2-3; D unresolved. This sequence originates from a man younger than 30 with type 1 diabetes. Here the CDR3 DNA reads TGTGCCAGCAGCTTAGCTGCAGATACGCAGTATTTT. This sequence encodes CASSLAADTQYF.